A selection of T cell receptor beta chains follows, all from one sample in a study of blood T cell repertoires in COVID-19. Using immunoSEQ multiplex PCR, the repertoire was profiled, and TCRdb retains in-frame clones only, with some absent. The data contain a few hundred thousand clones, 80% to 90% of them singletons. The sequenced material came from PBMCs or T cells enriched from blood (not recorded which). All receptors come from a woman aged 25 to 39 who had recovered from COVID-19. CDR3s include the opening cysteine and the closing phenylalanine or tryptophan. D genes are given only for firm matches. Rows give clone size only sometimes, using once, few, many, or a class for an expanded clone.

- TRBJ2-1 - TRBV6-5 CASSYPLEDEQFF TGTGCCAGCAGTTACCCCCTCGAGGATGAGCAGTTCTTC
once TRBJ2-1 - TRBV19 CASSITPTGYNEQFF TGTGCCAGTAGTATAACCCCGACAGGATACAATGAGCAGTTCTTC
- TRBJ2-1 - TRBV19 CASSFTGISYNEQFF TGTGCCAGTAGTTTCACAGGGATCTCCTACAATGAGCAGTTCTTC
- TRBJ2-7 TRBD1 TRBV7-9 CASSRTGQGLLEQYF TGTGCCAGCAGCAGAACAGGACAGGGCCTCCTGGAGCAGTACTTC
- TRBJ1-1 TRBD1 TRBV5-4 CASSLGQGAGNTEAFF TGTGCCAGCAGCTTAGGACAGGGGGCTGGGAACACTGAAGCTTTCTTT
- TRBJ1-4 - TRBV5-6 CASSLGGGTNEKLFF TGTGCCAGCAGCTTGGGAGGGGGAACTAATGAAAAACTGTTTTTT
- TRBJ2-6 - TRBV27 CASRFDRLAPSGANVLTF TGTGCCAGCAGGTTTGACAGGCTCGCTCCCTCTGGGGCCAACGTCCTGACTTTC
- TRBJ2-1 TRBD2 TRBV7-3 CASSTGTSGIYNEQFF TGTGCCAGCAGCACGGGGACTAGCGGGATCTACAATGAGCAGTTCTTC
- TRBJ2-2 - TRBV6-5 CASSYSLRGELFF TGTGCCAGCAGTTACTCTCTCCGCGGGGAGCTGTTTTTT
once TRBJ1-1 - TRBV28 CASSSPFAEAFF TGTGCCAGCAGTTCCCCGTTCGCTGAAGCTTTCTTT
- TRBJ2-1 TRBD2 TRBV11-2 CASSPPVGGRAYNEQFF TGTGCCAGCAGCCCCCCGGTCGGCGGGAGGGCCTACAATGAGCAGTTCTTC
- TRBJ1-5 - TRBV28 CASSLGRTNPLNQPQHF TGTGCCAGCAGTCTCGGGAGGACGAATCCGCTTAATCAGCCCCAGCATTTT
- TRBJ1-2 TRBD1 TRBV11-2 CASSLMTGIVSGYGYTF TGTGCCAGCAGCTTAATGACAGGGATCGTTTCGGGCTATGGCTACACCTTC
- TRBJ2-2 TRBD1 TRBV24-1 CATSDITGAGELFF TGTGCCACCAGTGACATTACAGGGGCCGGGGAGCTGTTTTTT
- TRBJ2-1 TRBD1 TRBV18 CASSQTGELGNEQFF TGTGCCAGCTCACAGACAGGGGAGCTGGGCAATGAGCAGTTCTTC